This T cell receptor (beta chain) was profiled in a study of cytomegalovirus exposure and HLA in healthy donors. Trimming at V came to 2 bases and at J to 4 bases, leaving 1 base not matched to a gene. Germline loops: CDR1 MGHDK, CDR2 SYGVNS. The CDR3 extends over 13 amino acids. Primers: 60 Vbeta forward and 13 Jbeta reverse. Profiled with immunoSEQ multiplex PCR; TCRdb holds only in-frame clones, not every one. The sample records around 190,000 clones, roughly 86% being singletons. The sequenced material came from PBMCs. The clonotype comes from a woman in her late teens or twenties in good health and CMV-seronegative. V is TRBV25-1 and J is TRBJ1-2; TRBD1 agrees at 7 bases. The CDR3 nucleotides are TGTGCCAGCAGTGAAGGGACAGCCTATGGCTACACCTTC. Residues: CASSEGTAYGYTF.